This T cell receptor beta chain was found in a study of blood T cell repertoires in COVID-19. The assay was immunoSEQ multiplex PCR, and TCRdb's table has in-frame clones only and misses some. Of 95,000 to 150,000 clones in the sample, more than 70% are singletons; the top ten hold 3.2%. Trimming removed 0 bases at V and 1 base at J, with 7 bases between. The CDR3 spans 16 residues. Germline CDR1 SEHNR, CDR2 FQNEAQ (reference sequence). This clonotype originated in a woman aged 80 or over with COVID-19, enrolled during active disease. Material: peripheral blood. This chain connects TRBV7-9 to TRBJ1-6; D perhaps matches TRBD1 (5 bases). Written as DNA, the CDR3 is TGTGCCAGCAGCTTAGCGGGGGGTTCCTATAATTCACCCCTCCACTTT. Encoded protein: CASSLAGGSYNSPLHF.